Following are 8 T cell receptor beta chains from one sample sequenced in a study of blood T cell repertoires in COVID-19. Only in-frame clones appear in the TCRdb table, and some are missing; sequencing was by immunoSEQ multiplex PCR. The sample holds approximately 210,000 clones; roughly 87% are singletons and the top ten take 1.5% to 2%. Sequenced sample: peripheral blood. The receptors derive from a man aged 35 to 55 with active or convalescent COVID-19.

V and J are TRBV15 and TRBJ2-2, with D maybe TRBD2 (5 bases). Germline loops: CDR1 LNHNV, CDR2 YYDKDF (reference sequence). The length of the CDR3 is 15 residues. The germline V and J ends were trimmed by 0 bases and 6 bases, with 11 bases remaining between them. The CDR3 reads CATSRDRGYAGELFF. The CDR3 region has the DNA TGTGCCACCAGCAGAGATCGGGGATATGCCGGGGAGCTGTTTTTT.

This clone has a handful of counts. The gene calls are TRBV19 and TRBJ2-5, with 8 bases that match TRBD2. With 8 bases clipped from V and 0 bases from J, the junction kept 8 bases outside the gene matches. The CDR3 extends over 15 amino acids. Per germline, CDR1 LNHDA and CDR2 SQIVND (reference sequence). The chain's CDR3 is CASGKRGGYQETQYF. The CDR3 DNA reads as TGTGCCAGTGGGAAGCGCGGGGGGTACCAAGAGACCCAGTACTTC.

The chain combines TRBV27 with TRBJ2-3, with 12 bases lining up with TRBD2. The CDR3 loop spans 15 amino acids. Germline trimming cut 7 bases from V and 3 bases from J; bases unmatched to any gene: 5. Per the germline V gene, CDR1 is MNHEY and CDR2 is SMNVEV (reference sequence). The CDR3 coding sequence is TGTGCCAGCACCTTGGGGACTAGCGGGACAGATACGCAGTATTTT. Protein sequence: CASTLGTSGTDTQYF.

The V call is TRBV3-1 (or the pseudogene TRBV3-2), the J call TRBJ2-7; 14 positions match TRBD2. The CDR3 sequence is 15 residues long. Trimming cost V 3 bases and J 4 bases; bases outside gene matches: 2. Germline-derived CDR1 and CDR2 are LGHDT and YNNKEL (reference sequence). The CDR3 coding sequence is TGTGCCAGCAGCCAGGGACTAGCGGGAGAGTACGAGCAGTACTTC. It is translated as CASSQGLAGEYEQYF.

This clone was observed a single time. The chain combines TRBV6-5 with TRBJ1-2; D is possibly TRBD1 (5 bases). CDR1 is MNHEY, CDR2 SVGAGI, per germline. V was cut by 7 bases and J by 5 bases, with 20 bases left in between. The CDR3 has 15 amino acids. For the CDR3, the DNA is TGTGCCAGCATCGCAGGGTTAGGGTTAGGATATGGCTACACCTTC. It translates to CASIAGLGLGYGYTF.

This chain joins TRBV13 and TRBJ1-1; D might be TRBD1 (6 bases). The CDR3 runs to 13 residues. Germline V gene data show CDR1 as PRHDT and CDR2 as FYEKMQ (reference sequence). Trimming removed 1 base at V and 11 bases at J, with 14 bases between. The CDR3 DNA sequence: TGTGCCAGCAGCTTAGCCAGGGGCAAGGGGGCTTTCTTT. It encodes CASSLARGKGAFF.

This chain connects TRBV28 to TRBJ2-2, with TRBD1 matching over 8 bases. CDR3 length: 15 amino acids. CDR1 is MDHEN and CDR2 is SYDVKM in the germline V gene. Trimming took 7 bases from V and 7 from J; bases not matched to a gene: 11. The CDR3: CASTSGDRSFGELFF. For the CDR3, the DNA is TGTGCCAGCACCTCAGGGGACAGGAGTTTCGGGGAGCTGTTTTTT.

The rearrangement uses TRBV24-1 and TRBJ1-3, with D uncertain. The germline gives CDR1 KGHDR, CDR2 SFDVKD. V dropped 5 bases and J dropped 0 bases, with 7 bases sitting between them. The CDR3 sequence is 14 residues long. DNA for the CDR3: TGTGCCACCAGTGGGCTGAACTCTGGAAACACCATATATTTT. Translation: CATSGLNSGNTIYF.